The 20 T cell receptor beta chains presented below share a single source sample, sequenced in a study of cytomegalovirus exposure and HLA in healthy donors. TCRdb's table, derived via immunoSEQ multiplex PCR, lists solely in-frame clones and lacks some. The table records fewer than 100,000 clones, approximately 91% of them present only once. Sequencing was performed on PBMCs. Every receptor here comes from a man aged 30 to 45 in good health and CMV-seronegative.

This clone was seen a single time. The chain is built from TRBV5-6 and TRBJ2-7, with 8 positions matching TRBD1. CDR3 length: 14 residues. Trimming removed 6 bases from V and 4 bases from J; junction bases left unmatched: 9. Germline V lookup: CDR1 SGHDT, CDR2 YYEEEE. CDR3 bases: TGTGCCAGCACCCTTGGCAGGGGGCTTTACGAGCAGTACTTC. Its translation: CASTLGRGLYEQYF.

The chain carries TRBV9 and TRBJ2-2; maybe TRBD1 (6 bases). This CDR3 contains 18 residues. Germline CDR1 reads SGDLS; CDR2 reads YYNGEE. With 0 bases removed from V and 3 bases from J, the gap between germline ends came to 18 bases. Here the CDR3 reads CASSVGGGLGPHTGELFF. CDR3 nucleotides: TGTGCCAGCAGCGTAGGAGGGGGTTTAGGTCCCCACACCGGGGAGCTGTTTTTT.

CDR3 sequence: CASSIWGSVNQPQHF. The CDR3 region has the DNA TGTGCCAGCAGCATTTGGGGCTCGGTCAATCAGCCCCAGCATTTT. This rearrangement joins TRBV9 to TRBJ1-5, with D tentatively TRBD1 (5 bases). The germline V gene has CDR1 SGDLS and CDR2 YYNGEE. The CDR3 totals 15 residues. Trimming took off 4 bases at V and 3 bases at J, with 14 bases between the two ends.

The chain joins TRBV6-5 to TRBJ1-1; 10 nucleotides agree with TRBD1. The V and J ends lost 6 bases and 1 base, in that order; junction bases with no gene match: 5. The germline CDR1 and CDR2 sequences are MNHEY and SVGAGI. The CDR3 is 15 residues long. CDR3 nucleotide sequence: TGTGCCAGCAGCCAGCGGACAGGGGGGAACACTGAAGCTTTCTTT. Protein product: CASSQRTGGNTEAFF.

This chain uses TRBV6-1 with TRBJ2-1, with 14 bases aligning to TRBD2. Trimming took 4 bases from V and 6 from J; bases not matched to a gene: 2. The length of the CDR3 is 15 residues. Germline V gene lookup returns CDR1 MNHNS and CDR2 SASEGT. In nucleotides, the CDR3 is TGTGCCAGCAGTGTGACTAGCGGGGGGGCCAATGAGCAGTTCTTC. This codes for CASSVTSGGANEQFF.

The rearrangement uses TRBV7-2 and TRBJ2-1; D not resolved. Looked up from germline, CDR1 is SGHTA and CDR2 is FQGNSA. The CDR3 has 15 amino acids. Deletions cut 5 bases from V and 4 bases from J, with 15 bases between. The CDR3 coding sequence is TGTGCCAGCAGCCCGACCTCGGAGCTTTACAATGAGCAGTTCTTC. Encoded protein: CASSPTSELYNEQFF. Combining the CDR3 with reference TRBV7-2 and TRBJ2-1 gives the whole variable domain GAGVSQSPSNKVTEKGKDVELRCDPISGHTALYWYRQSLGQGLEFLIYFQGNSAPDKSGLPSDRFSAERTGGSVSTLTIQRTQQEDSAVYLCASSPTSELYNEQFFGPGTRLTVL.

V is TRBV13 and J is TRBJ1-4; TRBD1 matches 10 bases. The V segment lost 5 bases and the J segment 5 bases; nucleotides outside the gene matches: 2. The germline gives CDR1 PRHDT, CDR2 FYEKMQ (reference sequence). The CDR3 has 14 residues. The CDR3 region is CASSQTGGNEKLFF. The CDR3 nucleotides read TGTGCCAGCAGCCAGACAGGGGGCAATGAAAAACTGTTTTTT.

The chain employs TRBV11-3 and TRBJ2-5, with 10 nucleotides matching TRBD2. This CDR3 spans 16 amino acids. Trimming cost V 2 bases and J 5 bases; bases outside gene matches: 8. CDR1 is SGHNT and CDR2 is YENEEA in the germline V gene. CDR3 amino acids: CASSLQSGGASETQYF. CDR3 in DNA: TGTGCCAGCAGCTTACAAAGCGGGGGGGCCAGTGAGACCCAGTACTTC.

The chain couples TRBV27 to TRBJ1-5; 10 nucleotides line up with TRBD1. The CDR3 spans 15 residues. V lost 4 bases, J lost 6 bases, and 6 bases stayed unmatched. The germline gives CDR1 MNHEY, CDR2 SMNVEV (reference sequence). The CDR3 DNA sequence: TGTGCCAGCAGTTATAGACAGGGGGCGTCTCAGCCCCAGCATTTT. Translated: CASSYRQGASQPQHF.

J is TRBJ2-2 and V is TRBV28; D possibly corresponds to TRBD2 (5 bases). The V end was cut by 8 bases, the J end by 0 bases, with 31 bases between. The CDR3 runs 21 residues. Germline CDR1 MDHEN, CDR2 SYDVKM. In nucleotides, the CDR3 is TGTGCCAGCTCGACTACAGTTCCCTCTCCGAGGCCGAACCCGAACACCGGGGAGCTGTTTTTT. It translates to CASSTTVPSPRPNPNTGELFF.

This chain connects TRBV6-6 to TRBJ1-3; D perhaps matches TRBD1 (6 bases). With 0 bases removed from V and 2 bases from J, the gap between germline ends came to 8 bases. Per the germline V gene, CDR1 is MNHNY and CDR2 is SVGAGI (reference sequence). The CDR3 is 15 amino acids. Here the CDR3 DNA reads TGTGCCAGCAGTTACTCTCCAGGGGCTGGAAACACCATATATTTT. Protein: CASSYSPGAGNTIYF.

The CDR3 reads CASSGLAGWVDTQYF. DNA of the CDR3: TGTGCCAGCAGCGGGCTAGCGGGGTGGGTAGATACGCAGTATTTT. The V gene is TRBV6-6, the J gene TRBJ2-3; TRBD2 matches at 9 bases. The CDR3 sequence is 15 residues long. Germline CDR1 reads MNHNY; CDR2 reads SVGAGI (reference sequence). With 6 bases clipped from V and 5 bases from J, the junction kept 9 bases outside the gene matches.

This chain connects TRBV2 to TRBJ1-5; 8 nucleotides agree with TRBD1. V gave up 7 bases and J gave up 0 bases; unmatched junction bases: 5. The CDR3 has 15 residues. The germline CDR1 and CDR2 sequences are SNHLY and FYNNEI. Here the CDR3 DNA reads TGTGCCAGCACCGAGACAGGGGATAGCAATCAGCCCCAGCATTTT. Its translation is CASTETGDSNQPQHF.

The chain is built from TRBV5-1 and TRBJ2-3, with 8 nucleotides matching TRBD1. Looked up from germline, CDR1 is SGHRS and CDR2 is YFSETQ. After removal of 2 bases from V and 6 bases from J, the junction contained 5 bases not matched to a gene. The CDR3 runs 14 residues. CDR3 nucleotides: TGCGCCAGCAGCTTTGACCGGGACAGGGATACGCAGTATTTT. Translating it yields CASSFDRDRDTQYF.

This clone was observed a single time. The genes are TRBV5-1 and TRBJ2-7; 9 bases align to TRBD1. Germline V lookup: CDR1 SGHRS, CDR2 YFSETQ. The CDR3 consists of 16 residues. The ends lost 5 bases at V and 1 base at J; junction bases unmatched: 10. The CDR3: CASRVQPGQGSYEQYF. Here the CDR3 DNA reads TGCGCCAGCAGGGTGCAACCGGGACAGGGTTCCTACGAGCAGTACTTC. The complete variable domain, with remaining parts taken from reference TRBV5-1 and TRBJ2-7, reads KAGVTQTPRYLIKTRGQQVTLSCSPISGHRSVSWYQQTPGQGLQFLFEYFSETQRNKGNFPGRFSGRQFSNSRSEMNVSTLELGDSALYLCASRVQPGQGSYEQYFGPGTRLTVT.

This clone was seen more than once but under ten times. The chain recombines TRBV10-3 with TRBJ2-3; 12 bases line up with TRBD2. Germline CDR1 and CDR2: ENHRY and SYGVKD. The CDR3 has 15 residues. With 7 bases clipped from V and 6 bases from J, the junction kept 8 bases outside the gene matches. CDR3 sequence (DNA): TGTGCCATCACCGAACTAGCGGGGGGACCCGATACGCAGTATTTT. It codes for CAITELAGGPDTQYF.

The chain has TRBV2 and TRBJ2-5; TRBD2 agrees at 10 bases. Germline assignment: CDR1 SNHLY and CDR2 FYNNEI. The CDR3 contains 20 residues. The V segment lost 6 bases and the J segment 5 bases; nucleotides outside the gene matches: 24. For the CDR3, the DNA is TGTGCCAGCAGAAAGGGGGCTAGCGGGAGTATCGGTCTCGGGGCGGAGACCCAGTACTTC. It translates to CASRKGASGSIGLGAETQYF.

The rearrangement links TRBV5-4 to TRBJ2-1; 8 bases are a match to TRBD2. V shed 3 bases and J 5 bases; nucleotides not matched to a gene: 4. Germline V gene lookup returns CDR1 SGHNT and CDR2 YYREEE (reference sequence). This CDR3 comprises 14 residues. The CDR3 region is CASSSGGGHNEQFF. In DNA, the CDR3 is TGTGCCAGCAGCTCCGGGGGGGGCCACAATGAGCAGTTCTTC.

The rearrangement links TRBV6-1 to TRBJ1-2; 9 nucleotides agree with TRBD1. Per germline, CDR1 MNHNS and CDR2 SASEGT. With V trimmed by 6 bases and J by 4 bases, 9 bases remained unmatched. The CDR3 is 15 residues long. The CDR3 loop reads CASRERGQGGYGYTF. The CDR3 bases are TGTGCCAGCAGGGAAAGGGGACAGGGCGGCTATGGCTACACCTTC.

CDR3 in amino acids: CASRKQGVLATGELFF. The CDR3 nucleotides read TGTGCCAGCAGAAAACAGGGGGTTCTGGCCACCGGGGAGCTGTTTTTT. V and J are TRBV6-6 and TRBJ2-2; 8 nucleotides line up with TRBD1. V was pared by 6 bases and J by 4 bases, with 10 bases of the junction left unmatched. There are 16 residues in the CDR3. Germline-derived CDR1 and CDR2 are MNHNY and SVGAGI (reference sequence).